Presented here are 16 T cell receptor beta chains from one specimen sequenced in a study of shared clonotypes between healthy human individuals. Clones were sequenced by immunoSEQ multiplex PCR, and TCRdb holds only the in-frame ones, with some missing. The data contain 2 million to 2.5 million clones, approximately 93% of them singletons. The sequenced sample was naive CD4+ T cells from PBMCs. Subset reported: CD45RA+ positively selected. The receptors shown here come from a man aged 18-30 years in good health. Some clones in this sample may be carry-over from other donors' samples.

The rearrangement uses TRBV15 and TRBJ1-5; D may be TRBD1 (6 bases). The CDR3 is 16 amino acids. Germline loops: CDR1 LNHNV, CDR2 YYDKDF (reference sequence). With 3 bases removed from V and 4 bases from J, the gap between germline ends came to 16 bases. CDR3 sequence: CATSSKTGIRNQPQHF. The CDR3 DNA is TGTGCCACCAGCAGCAAAACAGGGATACGGAATCAGCCCCAGCATTTT.

The chain couples TRBV2 to TRBJ1-4; the D gene is possibly TRBD1 (6 bases). Between the trimmed V and J ends, which lost 8 bases and 5 bases, there was a span of 15 bases. CDR1 is SNHLY and CDR2 is FYNNEI in the germline V gene. This CDR3 comprises 14 residues. The DNA for the CDR3 is TGTGCCAGCCGCTACAGGGAACGGAATGAAAAACTGTTTTTT. Translating gives CASRYRERNEKLFF.

The rearrangement joins TRBV10-1 to TRBJ2-1; D uncertain. CDR1 and CDR2 (germline): WNHNN, SYGVQD (reference sequence). The CDR3 totals 13 residues. V lost 6 bases and J lost 9, with 15 bases in between. Here the CDR3 reads CASSSDSPGEQFF. In nucleotides, the CDR3 is TGCGCCAGCAGCAGTGACTCCCCTGGTGAGCAGTTCTTC.

V gene TRBV27 combines with J gene TRBJ2-7, with D unresolved. CDR1 is MNHEY, CDR2 SMNVEV, per germline (reference sequence). CDR3 length: 15 residues. Trimming cost V 3 bases and J 6 bases, with 18 bases left between them. DNA of the CDR3: TGTGCCAGCAGTTTTGGCCCGATCAGAGCATCCGAGCAGTACTTC. This encodes CASSFGPIRASEQYF.

The chain recombines TRBV14 with TRBJ2-1; D possibly corresponds to TRBD1 (6 bases). The V end was cut by 6 bases, the J end by 9 bases, with 30 bases between. CDR1 and CDR2 (germline): SGHDN, FVKESK. The CDR3 is made up of 18 amino acids. The CDR3 here is CASRRGAGAPGFIGEQFF. In DNA, the CDR3 is TGTGCCAGCAGAAGAGGGGCAGGGGCCCCGGGCTTTATCGGTGAGCAGTTCTTC.

The chain recombines TRBV6-6 with TRBJ1-2, with 9 positions matching TRBD1. The J segment lost 4 bases and the V segment lost 7 bases, leaving 7 bases of the junction unmatched. CDR1 and CDR2 (germline): MNHNY, SVGAGI (reference sequence). The CDR3 spans 14 residues. The chain's CDR3 is CASILGQGSYGYTF. The CDR3 DNA follows: TGTGCCAGCATCCTGGGACAGGGCAGCTATGGCTACACCTTC.

The chain combines TRBV14 with TRBJ2-1, with 9 bases matching TRBD2. Germline trimming cut 3 bases from V and 3 bases from J; bases unmatched to any gene: 9. Germline-derived CDR1 and CDR2 are SGHDN and FVKESK. This CDR3 has 17 residues. CDR3 bases: TGTGCCAGCAGCCATAATAGCGGGAGAGCCCTCTACAATGAGCAGTTCTTC. Encoded protein: CASSHNSGRALYNEQFF. Combining the CDR3 with reference TRBV14 and TRBJ2-1 gives the whole variable domain EAGVTQFPSHSVIEKGQTVTLRCDPISGHDNLYWYRRVMGKEIKFLLHFVKESKQDESGMPNNRFLAERTGGTYSTLKVQPAELEDSGVYFCASSHNSGRALYNEQFFGPGTRLTVL.

This chain connects TRBV6-6 to TRBJ1-1; 9 bases are shared with TRBD1. This CDR3 has 14 residues. J lost 5 bases, V lost 4 bases, and 5 bases had no gene match. Germline CDR1 reads MNHNY; CDR2 reads SVGAGI (reference sequence). The CDR3 nucleotides are TGTGCCAGCAGTTCCTACAGGGGGCAGACTGAAGCTTTCTTT. This sequence encodes CASSSYRGQTEAFF.

About this clone itself: This same CDR3 is encoded by further DNA sequences in the sample. The genes are TRBV18 and TRBJ2-3; 9 bases are shared with TRBD2. This CDR3 is 15 amino acids long. Unmatched junction bases numbered 4, after V lost 2 bases and J lost 4 bases. Germline CDR1 is KGHSH and CDR2 is LQKENI. The CDR3 DNA follows: TGTGCCAGCTCACCAGGGGCGGGAGGGCCAGATACGCAGTATTTT. Its translation: CASSPGAGGPDTQYF. Combining the CDR3 with reference TRBV18 and TRBJ2-3 gives the whole variable domain NAGVMQNPRHLVRRRGQEARLRCSPMKGHSHVYWYRQLPEEGLKFMVYLQKENIIDESGMPKERFSAEFPKEGPSILRIQQVVRGDSAAYFCASSPGAGGPDTQYFGPGTRLTVL.

The genes are TRBV4-3 and TRBJ1-2; D ambiguous. The CDR3 length is 14 residues. The V end lost 2 bases, the J end lost 2 bases, and 9 bases lay between the germline ends. Germline V CDR1 and CDR2: LGHNA, YSLEER. The CDR3 here is CASSQFTGNYGYTF. The DNA of the CDR3 is TGCGCCAGCAGCCAATTCACCGGAAACTATGGCTACACCTTC.

This sequence joins TRBV2 and TRBJ1-1; a weak D match, TRBD1 (5 bases). CDR3 length: 13 amino acids. Germline CDR1 and CDR2: SNHLY and FYNNEI. V lost 6 bases, J lost 7 bases, and 15 bases lay in between. Here the CDR3 reads CASRITTELEAFF. The CDR3 nucleotides are TGTGCCAGCAGGATAACGACAGAGCTTGAAGCTTTCTTT.

A single count supports this clone. The chain is built from TRBV21-1 and TRBJ1-1; the DNA was not used to check the table's D call, TRBD1. TRBV21-1 is a pseudogene segment. The CDR3 totals 16 residues. The CDR3 DNA follows: TGTGCCAGCAGCAAAGCTAGGGACAGTTCGAACACTGAAGCTTTCTTT. This translates into CASSKARDSSNTEAFF.

This sequence joins TRBV11-2 and TRBJ2-1; 9 bases agree with TRBD2. The J segment lost 8 bases and the V segment lost 4 bases, leaving 9 bases of the junction unmatched. Germline CDR1 reads SGHAT; CDR2 reads FQNNGV. The CDR3 is 15 residues long. The CDR3 spells CASSSLGLANDEQFF. CDR3 coding DNA: TGTGCCAGCAGCTCCCTTGGACTAGCGAACGATGAGCAGTTCTTC.

Comments on this clone: The sample has other DNA sequences that encode this CDR3 too. The chain uses TRBV9 and TRBJ2-1; perhaps TRBD2 as D (6 bases). This CDR3 region has 15 residues. The germline gives CDR1 SGDLS, CDR2 YYNGEE. Trimming stripped 2 bases from V and 1 base from J, with 10 bases between. The CDR3 loop is CASSVMGGSYNEQFF. The CDR3 coding sequence is TGTGCCAGCAGCGTTATGGGGGGATCCTACAATGAGCAGTTCTTC.

The V call is TRBV5-4, the J call TRBJ2-7, with 11 bases matching TRBD1. Germline V gene data show CDR1 as SGHNT and CDR2 as YYREEE (reference sequence). This CDR3 comprises 15 residues. The trim removed 3 bases at V and 4 bases at J, leaving 6 bases unmatched. The CDR3 sequence is CASSWGTGGSYEQYF. The CDR3 bases are TGTGCCAGCAGCTGGGGGACAGGGGGGAGTTACGAGCAGTACTTC.

The rearrangement joins TRBV15 to TRBJ2-7; tentative D call: TRBD2 (6 bases). The CDR3 is 15 residues long. The V gene lost 1 base and the J gene lost 0 bases, with 10 bases spanning the gap. Germline V gives CDR1 LNHNV, CDR2 YYDKDF (reference sequence). For the CDR3, the DNA is TGTGCCACCAGCAGAGTGGGAGGACCCTCCTACGAGCAGTACTTC. Its protein product is CATSRVGGPSYEQYF.